A selection of T cell receptor beta chains follows, all from one sample in a study of blood T cell repertoires in COVID-19. Data came from immunoSEQ multiplex PCR; TCRdb stores just in-frame clones and leaves some out. The sample shows fewer than 300,000 clones, approximately 80% of them seen only once. The specimen sequenced was PBMCs or T cells enriched from blood (not recorded which). The source of these receptors is a man aged 40-49 years who had been exposed to COVID-19. Both conserved end residues are part of each CDR3. The order of the fields is V gene, J gene, clone size, CDR3 protein. Some rows mark clone size as missing; the rest say once, few, many or name a class of expanded clone.

TRBV29-1	TRBJ1-5	-	CSVGRGSDQPQHF
TRBV7-9	TRBJ2-4	-	CASSQSLRWGDIQYF
TRBV12-5	TRBJ1-2	-	CASGTTGGYGYTF
TRBV19	TRBJ2-1	-	CASSIDTGTEQFF
TRBV27	TRBJ1-2	few	CASSLQGYGYTF
TRBV7-3	TRBJ1-2	-	CASSLTPGQGLYGYTF
TRBV11-2	TRBJ1-3	-	CASSSGTARGGNTIYF
TRBV24-1	TRBJ1-4	-	CATSDSRRDEKLFF
TRBV7-9	TRBJ1-6	-	CASSLRRGDNSPLHF
TRBV18	TRBJ2-2	-	CASSPTQGTGELFF
TRBV7-2	TRBJ2-1	-	CASSRVVGGNEQFF
TRBV4-1	TRBJ1-6	-	CASRPTGGGSPLHF
TRBV5-4	TRBJ2-3	once	CASSLFLVSDTQYF
TRBV9	TRBJ1-2	-	CASSVGWQRMITSEGYTF
TRBV30	TRBJ1-5	-	CAWRGGAGQPQHF
TRBV5-1	TRBJ1-1	-	CASSLSGQSNTEAFF
TRBV6-5	TRBJ1-2	-	CASSSTGQRSYTF
TRBV27	TRBJ2-5	once	CASSPGTVALGTQYF
TRBV2	TRBJ2-6	once	CAIPSRTSGRGGANVLTF
TRBV5-1	TRBJ2-7	-	CASSRTSGAYEQYF
TRBV3-1/TRBV3-2	TRBJ2-7	-	CASSQTRTEQYF
TRBV19	TRBJ1-1	-	CASSIEGADTEAFF
TRBV27	TRBJ1-5	-	CASSLGPLGQPQHF
TRBV7-3	TRBJ2-1	-	CASSPTGTPYNEQFF
TRBV18	TRBJ1-1	once	CASSLERGSTEAFF
TRBV20-1	TRBJ2-5	once	CSASDRGRIGETQYF
TRBV5-6	TRBJ1-2	-	CASSYSDRGGGYTF
TRBV25-1	TRBJ2-7	-	CASRATQGTGTYEQYF
TRBV27	TRBJ1-5	-	CASSLFQGQGQPQHF
TRBV18	TRBJ2-2	-	CASSPRRTDLTGELFF
TRBV5-4	TRBJ2-2	few	CASSLGLAGHTGELFF
TRBV5-1	TRBJ2-3	-	CASSLDRSTDTQYF
TRBV9	TRBJ2-1	-	CASSGAGGFEQFF
TRBV7-8	TRBJ2-1	-	CASSYSGVSYNEQFF
TRBV29-1	TRBJ1-1	-	CSVEVIGINTEAFF
TRBV19	TRBJ2-7	-	CASSIAREAREQYF
TRBV29-1	TRBJ2-3	-	CSVDSRGLGERDTQYF
TRBV18	TRBJ2-1	-	CASSPRLAGDNEQFF
TRBV19	TRBJ1-1	few	CASSRHRAEAFF
TRBV6-5	TRBJ1-5	-	CASSYSQSQPQHF
TRBV7-9	TRBJ2-7	few	CASSFQKDSTYEQYF
TRBV10-3	TRBJ1-5	-	CAISESGTSNQPQHF
TRBV4-1	TRBJ2-7	-	CASSQGGGSAYEQYF
TRBV6-4	TRBJ1-6	once	CASSVQGLGSYNSPLHF
TRBV30	TRBJ1-2	-	CAWSEQDYGYTF